This T cell receptor beta chain was sequenced in a study of CD8 T cells in ankylosing spondylitis. Germline-derived CDR1 and CDR2 are DFQATT and SNEGSKA (reference sequence). V lost 3 bases to trimming and J lost 5 bases; unmatched junction nucleotides: 11. The CDR3 is 17 amino acids. Quantitative 5'-RACE with molecular barcodes produced the TCR beta libraries. MiXCR, applied by TCRdb to the 5' RACE reads, yields one record per CDR3 protein. The top ten hold about 20% of the sample, which has under 850,000 distinct CDR3 sequences, roughly 19% seen once. Study-level results: There was a TCR beta motif, made of eight highly homologous variants, that appeared characteristic of ankylosing spondylitis blood. Within matched ankylosing spondylitis synovial fluid, disease-linked clones were reportedly significantly enriched. The authors found the disease-linked clones to be CD8+ and relatively rare in peripheral blood.

As to this clonotype: The antigen is not known.

Material: blood, either unsorted or a sorted T cell fraction (not recorded which). V is TRBV20-1 and J is TRBJ2-3, with TRBD2 identical over 13 bases. The sequence was collected from a male donor with ankylosing spondylitis. The CDR3: CSASNPSLAGGGDTQYF. CDR3 coding DNA: TGCAGTGCTAGCAACCCCTCACTAGCGGGGGGGGGAGATACGCAGTATTTT.